This T cell receptor beta chain was profiled in a study of Ad26.COV2.S vaccination and SARS-CoV-2 variants. Only in-frame clones appear in the TCRdb table, and some are missing; sequencing was by immunoSEQ multiplex PCR. The top ten clones hold under 2% of a sample with 350,000 to 450,000 clones, about 88% of them seen once. Treatment in this sample: around 19 received Ad26.COV2.S at low or high dose, single or two shots; 5 received placebo; per-sample allocation not given. On day 63 after the first injection, vaccine and placebo recipients gave samples. There are 13 residues in the CDR3. Trimming took off 0 bases at V and 5 bases at J, with 6 bases between the two ends. Germline-derived CDR1 and CDR2 are SGDLS and YYNGEE.

The chain is built from TRBV9 and TRBJ2-1; the D is unclear. Sequenced here: peripheral blood, sampled in a trial of Ad26.COV2.S vaccine versus placebo. The clonotype comes from a person between 18 and 65 years old who received the Ad26.COV2.S COVID-19 vaccine or a placebo. DNA of the CDR3: TGTGCCAGCAGCGTAGTGAATGACAATGAGCAGTTCTTC. Translating gives CASSVVNDNEQFF. The full variable domain, rest sourced from reference TRBV9 and TRBJ2-1, is DSGVTQTPKHLITATGQRVTLRCSPRSGDLSVYWYQQSLDQGLQFLIQYYNGEERAKGNILERFSAQQFPDLHSELNLSSLELGDSALYFCASSVVNDNEQFFGPGTRLTVL.